Following are 2 T cell receptor beta chains from one sample sequenced in a study of blood T cells in healthy people across ages. A second PCR, run for roughly 7 to 12 cycles, used a sample-barcoded 5' primer plus a J-beta primer mix. In TCRdb, the 5' RACE reads were re-called with MiXCR into one record per CDR3 protein. The table records about 2 million distinct CDR3 sequences, less than 50% of them present only once. The specimen sequenced was blood. All receptors come from a woman aged 40 to 50 in good health.

The chain uses TRBV28 and TRBJ2-7; D ambiguous. The length of the CDR3 is 16 residues. V was shortened by 5 bases and J by 3 bases, with 20 bases between the two germline ends. Germline CDR1 reads MDHEN; CDR2 reads SYDVKM. The CDR3 region has the DNA TGTGCCAGCAGTCCCCTTATCTCGGGTACGAGCTACGAGCAGTACTTC. Its protein product is CASSPLISGTSYEQYF.

The genes are TRBV5-1 and TRBJ2-6, with D possibly being TRBD2 (6 bases). CDR3 length: 16 residues. Per the germline V gene, CDR1 is SGHRS and CDR2 is YFSETQ. With 1 base removed from V and 1 base from J, the gap between germline ends came to 9 bases. CDR3 amino acids: CASSLNGGSGANVLTF. The CDR3 nucleotides read TGCGCCAGCAGCTTGAATGGGGGGTCTGGGGCCAACGTCCTGACTTTC.